This T cell receptor (beta chain) appears in the sequencing data of a study of T cells after yellow fever vaccination. Between the trimmed V and J ends, which lost 9 bases and 1 base, there was a span of 9 bases. Germline CDR1 WSHSY, CDR2 SAAADI. There are 12 residues in the CDR3. TCRdb re-analysed the 5' RACE reads in MiXCR, keeping a single row per CDR3 protein. The sample holds 300,000 to 350,000 distinct CDR3 sequences, under 5% seen once. The chain couples TRBV10-2 to TRBJ2-5; perhaps TRBD1 as D (5 bases). Sample: PBMCs, taken 5 days after the yellow fever booster vaccination. This clonotype was obtained from a man between 18 and 29 years old who received the YFV17D yellow fever vaccine. The CDR3 here is CASYRSQETQYF. In DNA, the CDR3 is TGCGCCAGTTACAGGAGCCAAGAGACCCAGTACTTC.